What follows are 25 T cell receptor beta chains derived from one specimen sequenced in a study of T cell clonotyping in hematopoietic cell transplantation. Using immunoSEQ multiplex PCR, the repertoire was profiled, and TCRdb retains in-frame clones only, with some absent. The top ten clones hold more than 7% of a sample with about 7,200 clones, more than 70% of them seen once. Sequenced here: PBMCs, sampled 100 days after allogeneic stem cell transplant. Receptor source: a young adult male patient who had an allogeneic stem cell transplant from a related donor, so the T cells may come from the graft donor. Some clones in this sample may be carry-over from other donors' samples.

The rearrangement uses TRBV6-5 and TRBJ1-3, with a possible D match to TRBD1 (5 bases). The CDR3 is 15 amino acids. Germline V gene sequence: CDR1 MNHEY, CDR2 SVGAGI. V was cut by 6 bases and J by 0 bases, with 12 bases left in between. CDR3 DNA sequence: TGTGCCAGCAGCCCTCAGGGTAACTCTGGAAACACCATATATTTT. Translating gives CASSPQGNSGNTIYF.

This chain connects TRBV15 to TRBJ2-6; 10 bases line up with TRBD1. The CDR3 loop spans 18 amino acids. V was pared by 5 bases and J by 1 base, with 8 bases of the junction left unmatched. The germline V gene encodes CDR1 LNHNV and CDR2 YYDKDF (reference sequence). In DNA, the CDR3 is TGTGCCACCAGCTACGTCCGGGACAGGGGATCTGGGGCCAACGTCCTGACTTTC. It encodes CATSYVRDRGSGANVLTF.

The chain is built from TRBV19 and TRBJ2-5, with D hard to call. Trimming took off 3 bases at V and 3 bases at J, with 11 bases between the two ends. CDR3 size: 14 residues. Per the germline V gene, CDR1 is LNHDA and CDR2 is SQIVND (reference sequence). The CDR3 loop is CASSMGRPKETQYF. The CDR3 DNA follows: TGTGCCAGTAGTATGGGCCGGCCGAAAGAGACCCAGTACTTC.

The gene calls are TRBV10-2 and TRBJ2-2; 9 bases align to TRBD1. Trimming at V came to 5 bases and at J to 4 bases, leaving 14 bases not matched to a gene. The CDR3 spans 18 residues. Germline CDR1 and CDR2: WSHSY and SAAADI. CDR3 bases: TGCGCCAGCAGTTCCAGCCTGGGACAGGGCGACTCCACCGGGGAGCTGTTTTTT. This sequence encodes CASSSSLGQGDSTGELFF.

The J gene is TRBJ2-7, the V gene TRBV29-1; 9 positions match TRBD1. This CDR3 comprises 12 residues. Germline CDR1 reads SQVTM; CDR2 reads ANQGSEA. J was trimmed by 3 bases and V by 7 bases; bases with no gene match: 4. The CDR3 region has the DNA TGCAGCGCTGGGACAGGGTACTACGAGCAGTACTTC. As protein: CSAGTGYYEQYF.

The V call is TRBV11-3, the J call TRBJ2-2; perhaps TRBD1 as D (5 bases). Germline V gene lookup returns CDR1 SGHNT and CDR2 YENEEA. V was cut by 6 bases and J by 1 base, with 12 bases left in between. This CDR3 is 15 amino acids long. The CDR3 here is CASRAAGWNTGELFF. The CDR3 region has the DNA TGTGCCAGCAGGGCGGCAGGGTGGAACACCGGGGAGCTGTTTTTT.

The CDR3: CASSHPGQGAIGYTF. Here the CDR3 DNA reads TGCGCCAGCAGCCACCCGGGACAGGGGGCGATCGGCTACACCTTC. V usage is TRBV4-3 and J usage is TRBJ1-2; 12 bases map to TRBD1. Germline V gene data show CDR1 as LGHNA and CDR2 as YSLEER. The V gene end was trimmed by 3 bases and the J gene end by 8 bases; junction bases not matched to a gene: 7. This CDR3 region has 15 residues.

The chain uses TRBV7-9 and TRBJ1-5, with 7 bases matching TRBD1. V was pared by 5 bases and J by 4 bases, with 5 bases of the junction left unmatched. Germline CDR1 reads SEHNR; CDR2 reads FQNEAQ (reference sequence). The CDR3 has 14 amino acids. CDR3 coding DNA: TGTGCCAGCAGCCAGACAGGGACGAATCAGCCCCAGCATTTT. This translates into CASSQTGTNQPQHF.

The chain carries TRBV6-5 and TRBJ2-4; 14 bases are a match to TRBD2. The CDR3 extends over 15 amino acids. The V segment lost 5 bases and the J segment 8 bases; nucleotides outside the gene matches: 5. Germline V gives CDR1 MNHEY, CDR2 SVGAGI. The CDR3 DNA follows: TGTGCCAGCAGTCCTCGACTAGCGGGAGGGGACATTCAGTACTTC. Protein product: CASSPRLAGGDIQYF.

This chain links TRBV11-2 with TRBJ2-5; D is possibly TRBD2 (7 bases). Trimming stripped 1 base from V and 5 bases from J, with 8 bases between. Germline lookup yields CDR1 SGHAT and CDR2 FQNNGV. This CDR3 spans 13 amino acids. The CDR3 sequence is CASSLGGGETQYF. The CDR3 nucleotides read TGTGCCAGCAGCTTAGGGGGGGGCGAGACCCAGTACTTC. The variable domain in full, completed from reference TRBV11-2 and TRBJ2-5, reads EAGVAQSPRYKIIEKRQSVAFWCNPISGHATLYWYQQILGQGPKLLIQFQNNGVVDDSQLPKDRFSAERLKGVDSTLKIQPAKLEDSAVYLCASSLGGGETQYFGPGTRLLVL.

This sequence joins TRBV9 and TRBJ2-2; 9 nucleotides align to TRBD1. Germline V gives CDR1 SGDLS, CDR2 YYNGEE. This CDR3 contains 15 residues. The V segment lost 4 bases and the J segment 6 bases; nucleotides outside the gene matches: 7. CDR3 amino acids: CASSPWDRDAGELFF. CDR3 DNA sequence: TGTGCCAGCAGCCCTTGGGACAGGGACGCCGGGGAGCTGTTTTTT.

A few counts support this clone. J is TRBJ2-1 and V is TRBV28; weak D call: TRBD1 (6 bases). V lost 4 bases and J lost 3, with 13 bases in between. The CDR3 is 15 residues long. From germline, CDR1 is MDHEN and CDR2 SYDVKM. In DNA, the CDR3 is TGTGCCAGCAGTTCAGGGGTTGAAGGCTACAATGAGCAGTTCTTC. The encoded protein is CASSSGVEGYNEQFF.

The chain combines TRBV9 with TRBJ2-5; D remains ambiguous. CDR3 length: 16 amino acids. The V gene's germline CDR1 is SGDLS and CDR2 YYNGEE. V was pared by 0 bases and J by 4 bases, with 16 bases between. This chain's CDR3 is CASSVGTDIHLETQYF. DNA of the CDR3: TGTGCCAGCAGCGTAGGAACCGACATTCACCTAGAGACCCAGTACTTC.

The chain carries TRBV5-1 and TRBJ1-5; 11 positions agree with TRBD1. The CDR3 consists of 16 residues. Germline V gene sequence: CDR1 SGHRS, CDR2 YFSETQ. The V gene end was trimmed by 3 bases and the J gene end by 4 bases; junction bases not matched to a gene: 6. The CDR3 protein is CASSWGDRGGNQPQHF. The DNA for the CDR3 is TGCGCCAGCAGCTGGGGGGACAGGGGGGGAAATCAGCCCCAGCATTTT.

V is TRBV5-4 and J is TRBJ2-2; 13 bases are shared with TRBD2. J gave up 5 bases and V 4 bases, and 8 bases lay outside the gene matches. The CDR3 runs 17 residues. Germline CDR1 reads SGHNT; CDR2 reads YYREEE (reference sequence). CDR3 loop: CASSTGLAGYETGELFF. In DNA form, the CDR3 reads TGTGCCAGCAGCACGGGACTAGCGGGGTATGAAACCGGGGAGCTGTTTTTT. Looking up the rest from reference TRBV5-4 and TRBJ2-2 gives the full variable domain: ETGVTQSPTHLIKTRGQQVTLRCSSQSGHNTVSWYQQALGQGPQFIFQYYREEENGRGNFPPRFSGLQFPNYSSELNVNALELDDSALYLCASSTGLAGYETGELFFGEGSRLTVL.

DNA of the CDR3: TGCGCCAGCAGCTTGGCAGGTGGGGGGAACAATGAAAAACTGTTTTTT. It codes for CASSLAGGGNNEKLFF. The rearrangement joins TRBV5-1 to TRBJ1-4, with a possible D match to TRBD1 (5 bases). The CDR3 consists of 16 residues. Germline CDR1 and CDR2: SGHRS and YFSETQ. V gave up 0 bases and J gave up 5 bases, with 14 bases separating them.

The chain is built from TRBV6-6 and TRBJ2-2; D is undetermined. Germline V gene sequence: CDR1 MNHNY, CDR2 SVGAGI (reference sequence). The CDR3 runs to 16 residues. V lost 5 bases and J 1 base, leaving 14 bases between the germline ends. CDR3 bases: TGTGCCAGCAGTCGGCCCTTTGCTTTGAACACCGGGGAGCTGTTTTTT. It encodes CASSRPFALNTGELFF.

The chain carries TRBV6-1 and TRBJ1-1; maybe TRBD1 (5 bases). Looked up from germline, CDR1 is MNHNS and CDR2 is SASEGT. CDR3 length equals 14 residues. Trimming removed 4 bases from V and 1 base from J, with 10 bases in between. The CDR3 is CASSVDGANTEAFF. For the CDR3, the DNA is TGTGCCAGCAGTGTTGACGGGGCGAACACTGAAGCTTTCTTT.

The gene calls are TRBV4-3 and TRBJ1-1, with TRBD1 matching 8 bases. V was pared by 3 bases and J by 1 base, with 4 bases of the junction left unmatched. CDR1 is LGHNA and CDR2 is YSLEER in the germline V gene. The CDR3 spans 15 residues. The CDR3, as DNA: TGCGCCAGCAGCCATAGGACAGGGAGGAACACTGAAGCTTTCTTT. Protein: CASSHRTGRNTEAFF.

The CDR3 reads CASSPWGARGLGETQYF. The CDR3 DNA reads TGTGCCAGCAGCCCCTGGGGAGCCAGGGGGCTAGGAGAGACCCAGTACTTC. This chain connects TRBV5-4 to TRBJ2-5, with 8 positions matching TRBD1. The germline gives CDR1 SGHNT, CDR2 YYREEE (reference sequence). The CDR3 extends over 17 amino acids. Trimming at V came to 4 bases and at J to 4 bases, leaving 15 bases not matched to a gene.

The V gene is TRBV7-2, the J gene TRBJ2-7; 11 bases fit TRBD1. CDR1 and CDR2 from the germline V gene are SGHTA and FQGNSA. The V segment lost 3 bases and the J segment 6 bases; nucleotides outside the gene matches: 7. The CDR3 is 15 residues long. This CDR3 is CASSFTPGQGGEQYV. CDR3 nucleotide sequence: TGTGCCAGCAGCTTCACCCCGGGACAGGGGGGCGAGCAGTACGTC.

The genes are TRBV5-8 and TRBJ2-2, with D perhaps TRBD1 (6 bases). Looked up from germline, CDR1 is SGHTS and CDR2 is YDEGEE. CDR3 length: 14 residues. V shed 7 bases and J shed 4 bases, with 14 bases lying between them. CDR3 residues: CASWKGVITGELFF. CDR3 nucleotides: TGTGCCAGCTGGAAGGGGGTCATCACCGGGGAGCTGTTTTTT.

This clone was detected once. The CDR3 region has the DNA TGTGCTAGTGGTTTAGGAAGTGAGACCCAGTACTTC. This codes for CASGLGSETQYF. The chain carries TRBV12-5 and TRBJ2-5; the D is unclear. V was shortened by 3 bases and J by 5 bases, with 7 bases between the two germline ends. CDR1 and CDR2 (germline): LGHNT, FRNRAP. This CDR3 has 12 amino acids.

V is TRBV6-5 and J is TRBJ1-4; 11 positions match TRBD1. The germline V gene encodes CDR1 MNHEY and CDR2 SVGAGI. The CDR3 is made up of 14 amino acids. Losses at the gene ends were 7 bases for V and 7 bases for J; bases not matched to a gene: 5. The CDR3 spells CASKRTGGPEKLFF. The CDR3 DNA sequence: TGTGCCAGCAAAAGGACAGGGGGCCCTGAAAAACTGTTTTTT.

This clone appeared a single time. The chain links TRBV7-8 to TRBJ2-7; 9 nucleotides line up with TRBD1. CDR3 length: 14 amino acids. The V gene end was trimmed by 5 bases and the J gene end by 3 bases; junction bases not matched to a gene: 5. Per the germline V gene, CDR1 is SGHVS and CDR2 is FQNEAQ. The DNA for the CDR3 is TGTGCCAGCAGCCTCGACAGGGGGGGCTACGAGCAGTACGTC. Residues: CASSLDRGGYEQYV.